Detailed here is one T cell receptor (beta chain). The antigen remains undetermined. Profiled with immunoSEQ multiplex PCR; TCRdb holds only in-frame clones, not every one. Of roughly 100,000 clones in the sample, around 90% are singletons; the top ten hold 9% to 9.5%. The record originates from a study of T cell responses to AZD1222 COVID-19 vaccine. Broader study findings: Among vaccine-associated CD4 TCRs, coverage spanned spike, with dominance at 160-218 and 743-854. Only a handful of AZD1222 recipients tested seropositive at baseline. Following two doses of AZD1222, Spike-specific TCR breadth and depth rose. Clonal diversity was possibly underestimated; the donors were predominantly white British and more often female.

Germline CDR1 LGHNA, CDR2 YNFKEQ. The CDR3 sequence is 14 residues long. Trimming pared 4 bases from V and 0 bases from J, leaving 4 bases between. This receptor was taken from an adult in good health. The J gene is TRBJ1-6, the V gene TRBV4-2, with unresolved D. Sequencing used peripheral blood, obtained on day 0 of AZD1222 vaccination. CDR3 sequence (DNA): TGTGCCAGCAGCCCCCCCTCCTATAATTCACCCCTCCACTTT. The encoded protein is CASSPPSYNSPLHF.